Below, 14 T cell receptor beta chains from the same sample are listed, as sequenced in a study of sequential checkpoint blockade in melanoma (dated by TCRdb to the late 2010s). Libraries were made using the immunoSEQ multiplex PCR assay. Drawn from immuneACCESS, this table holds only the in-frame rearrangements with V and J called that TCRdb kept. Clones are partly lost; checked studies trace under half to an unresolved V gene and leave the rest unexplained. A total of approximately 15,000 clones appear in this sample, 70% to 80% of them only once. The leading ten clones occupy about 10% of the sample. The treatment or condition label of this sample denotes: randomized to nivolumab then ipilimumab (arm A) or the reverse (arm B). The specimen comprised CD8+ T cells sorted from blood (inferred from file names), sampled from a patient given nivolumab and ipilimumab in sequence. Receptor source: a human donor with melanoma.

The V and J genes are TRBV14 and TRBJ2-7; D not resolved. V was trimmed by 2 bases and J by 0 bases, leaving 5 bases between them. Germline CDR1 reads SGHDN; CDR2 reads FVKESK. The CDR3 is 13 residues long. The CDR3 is CASSQRSSYEQYF. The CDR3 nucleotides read TGTGCCAGCAGCCAACGGAGCTCCTACGAGCAGTACTTC.

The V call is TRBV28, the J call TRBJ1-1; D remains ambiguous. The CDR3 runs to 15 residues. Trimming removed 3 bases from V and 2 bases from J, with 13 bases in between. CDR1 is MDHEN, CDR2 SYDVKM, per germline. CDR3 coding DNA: TGTGCCAGCAGTTTTCGAACAGAATTTAACACTGAAGCTTTCTTT. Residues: CASSFRTEFNTEAFF. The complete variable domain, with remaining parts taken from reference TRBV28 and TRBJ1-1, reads DVKVTQSSRYLVKRTGEKVFLECVQDMDHENMFWYRQDPGLGLRLIYFSYDVKMKEKGDIPEGYSVSREKKERFSLILESASTNQTSMYLCASSFRTEFNTEAFFGQGTRLTVV.

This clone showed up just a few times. CDR3 nucleotide sequence: TGTGCCAGCAGCTTCGCACAGGGCTACGAGCAGTACTTC. Translated: CASSFAQGYEQYF. This sequence joins TRBV11-3 and TRBJ2-7; possible D gene TRBD1, 6 bases. V dropped 3 bases and J dropped 3 bases, with 9 bases sitting between them. Germline CDR1 reads SGHNT; CDR2 reads YENEEA. CDR3 length equals 13 residues.

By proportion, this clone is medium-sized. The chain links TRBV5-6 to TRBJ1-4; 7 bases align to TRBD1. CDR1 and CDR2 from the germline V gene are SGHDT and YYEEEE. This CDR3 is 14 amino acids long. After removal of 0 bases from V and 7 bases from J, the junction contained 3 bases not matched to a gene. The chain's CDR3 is CASSLGTGTEKLFF. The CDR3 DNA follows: TGTGCCAGCAGCTTGGGGACAGGAACTGAAAAACTGTTTTTT.

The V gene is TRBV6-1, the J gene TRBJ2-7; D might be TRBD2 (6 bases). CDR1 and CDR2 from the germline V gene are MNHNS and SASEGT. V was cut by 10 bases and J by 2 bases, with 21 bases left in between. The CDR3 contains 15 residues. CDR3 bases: TGTGCCACCTCGGGCGGGACCCGACAGACCTACGAGCAGTACTTC. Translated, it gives CATSGGTRQTYEQYF.

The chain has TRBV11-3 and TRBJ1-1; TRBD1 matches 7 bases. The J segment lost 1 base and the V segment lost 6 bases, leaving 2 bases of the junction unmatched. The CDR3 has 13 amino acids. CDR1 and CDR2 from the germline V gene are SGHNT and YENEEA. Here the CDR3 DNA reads TGTGCCAGCAGTAGGGACAGGAACACTGAAGCTTTCTTT. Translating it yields CASSRDRNTEAFF.

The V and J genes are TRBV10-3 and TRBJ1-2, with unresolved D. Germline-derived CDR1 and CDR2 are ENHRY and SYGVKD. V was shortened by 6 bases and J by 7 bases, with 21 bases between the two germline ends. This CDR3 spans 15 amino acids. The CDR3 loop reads CAIRNYGSGRTGYTF. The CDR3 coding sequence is TGTGCCATCAGGAATTATGGGTCTGGGAGGACTGGCTACACCTTC.

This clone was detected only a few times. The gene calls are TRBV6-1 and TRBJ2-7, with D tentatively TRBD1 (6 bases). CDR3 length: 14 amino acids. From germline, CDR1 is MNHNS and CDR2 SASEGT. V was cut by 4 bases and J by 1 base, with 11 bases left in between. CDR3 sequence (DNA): TGTGCCAGCAGTGGTAGAGGACAGTCCTACGAGCAGTACTTC. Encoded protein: CASSGRGQSYEQYF.

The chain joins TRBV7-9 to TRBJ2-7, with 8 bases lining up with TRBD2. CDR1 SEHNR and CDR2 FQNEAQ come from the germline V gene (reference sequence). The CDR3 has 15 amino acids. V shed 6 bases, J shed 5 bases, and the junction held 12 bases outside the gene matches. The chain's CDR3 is CASSSLAGPQDEQYF. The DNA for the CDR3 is TGTGCCAGCAGTTCGTTAGCGGGACCCCAGGACGAGCAGTACTTC. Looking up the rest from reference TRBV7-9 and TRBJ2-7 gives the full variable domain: DTGVSQNPRHKITKRGQNVTFRCDPISEHNRLYWYRQTLGQGPEFLTYFQNEAQLEKSRLLSDRFSAERPKGSFSTLEIQRTEQGDSAMYLCASSSLAGPQDEQYFGPGTRLTVT.

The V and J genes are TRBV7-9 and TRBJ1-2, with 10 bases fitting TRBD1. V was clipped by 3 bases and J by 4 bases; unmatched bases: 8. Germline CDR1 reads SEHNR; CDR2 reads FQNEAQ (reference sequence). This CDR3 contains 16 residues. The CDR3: CASSFGPGQGIYGYTF. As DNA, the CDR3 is TGTGCCAGCAGCTTCGGCCCGGGACAGGGGATCTATGGCTACACCTTC. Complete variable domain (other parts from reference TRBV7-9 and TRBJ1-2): DTGVSQNPRHKITKRGQNVTFRCDPISEHNRLYWYRQTLGQGPEFLTYFQNEAQLEKSRLLSDRFSAERPKGSFSTLEIQRTEQGDSAMYLCASSFGPGQGIYGYTFGSGTRLTVV.

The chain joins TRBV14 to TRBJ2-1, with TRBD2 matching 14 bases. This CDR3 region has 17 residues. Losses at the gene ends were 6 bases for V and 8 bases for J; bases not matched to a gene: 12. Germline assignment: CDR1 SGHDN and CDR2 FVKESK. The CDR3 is CASRDTGTSGSVDEQFF. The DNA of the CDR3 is TGTGCCAGCAGGGATACCGGGACTAGCGGGAGTGTGGATGAGCAGTTCTTC.

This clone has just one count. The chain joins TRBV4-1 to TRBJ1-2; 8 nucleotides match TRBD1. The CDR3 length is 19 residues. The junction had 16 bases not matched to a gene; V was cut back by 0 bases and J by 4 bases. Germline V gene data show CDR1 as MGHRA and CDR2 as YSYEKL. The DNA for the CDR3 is TGCGCCAGCAGCCAAGATGGTCGGACAGGGAAAGGGTTGGGCTATGGCTACACCTTC. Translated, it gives CASSQDGRTGKGLGYGYTF.

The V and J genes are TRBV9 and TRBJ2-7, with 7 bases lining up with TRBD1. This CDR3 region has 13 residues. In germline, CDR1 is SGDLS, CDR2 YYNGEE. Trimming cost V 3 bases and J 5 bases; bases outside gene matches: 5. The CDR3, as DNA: TGTGCCAGCAGCGACGGGACAGCCCACGAGCAGTACTTC. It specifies CASSDGTAHEQYF.

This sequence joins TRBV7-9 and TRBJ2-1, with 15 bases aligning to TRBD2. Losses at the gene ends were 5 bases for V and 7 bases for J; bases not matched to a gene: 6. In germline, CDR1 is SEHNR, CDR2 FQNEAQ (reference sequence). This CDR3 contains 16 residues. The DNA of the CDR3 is TGTGCCAGCAGCGCCGGGACTAGCGGGAGGATAAATGAGCAGTTCTTC. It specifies CASSAGTSGRINEQFF.